This passage covers 27 T cell receptor beta chains from one sample sequenced in a study of PD-1 blockade in classical Hodgkin lymphoma. Following autologous stem cell transplantation, relapse occurred in every patient, and exposure to brentuximab vedotin varied. Sequencing used immunoSEQ multiplex PCR; TCRdb keeps in-frame clones, though not all of them. The data show 25,000 to 30,000 clones, approximately 66% seen once. This sample comprised peripheral blood mononuclear cells (PBMCs), obtained before the second cycle of nivolumab. The receptor set was obtained from a human donor with classical Hodgkin lymphoma.

The chain uses TRBV11-1 and TRBJ2-2; tentatively, D is TRBD2 (5 bases). V lost 1 base to trimming and J lost 6 bases, with 12 bases between them. The CDR3 is made up of 15 amino acids. Per the germline V gene, CDR1 is SGHAT and CDR2 is FQDESV (reference sequence). The CDR3 loop is CASSLVRVWAGELFF. The CDR3, as DNA: TGTGCCAGCAGCTTAGTGAGGGTATGGGCCGGGGAGCTGTTTTTT.

Regarding this clone: Other DNA sequences in this specimen translate into the identical CDR3. Written as DNA, the CDR3 is TGTGCCAGCAGTTACGTGACTGAAGCTTTCTTT. It yields the protein CASSYVTEAFF. The chain joins TRBV6-5 to TRBJ1-1; D not certain. The germline V gene encodes CDR1 MNHEY and CDR2 SVGAGI. The CDR3 totals 11 residues. The V end lost 2 bases, the J end lost 5 bases, and 3 bases lay between the germline ends.

This chain uses TRBV5-5 with TRBJ2-1, with a weak D call TRBD1 (5 bases). Germline CDR1 SGHKS, CDR2 YYEKEE (reference sequence). The V gene lost 1 base and the J gene lost 7 bases, with 12 bases spanning the gap. The CDR3 runs 14 residues. The CDR3 DNA is TGTGCCAGCAGCTTGATACGTCCAGGGAATGAGCAGTTCTTC. As protein: CASSLIRPGNEQFF.

This clone has only a few counts. V and J are TRBV5-4 and TRBJ2-7; TRBD2 aligns across 8 bases. The CDR3 totals 14 residues. Per germline, CDR1 SGHNT and CDR2 YYREEE (reference sequence). The trim removed 2 bases at V and 5 bases at J, leaving 6 bases unmatched. CDR3 DNA: TGTGCCAGCAGCTTTATAGCGGGAAGCAACGAGCAGTACTTC. Translating gives CASSFIAGSNEQYF.

Concerning this clone itself: Other nucleotide sequences from this sample produce the same CDR3. The V and J genes are TRBV19 and TRBJ1-6, with D unresolved. CDR3 length: 14 amino acids. V dropped 4 bases and J dropped 3 bases, with 7 bases sitting between them. CDR1 and CDR2 from the germline V gene are LNHDA and SQIVND (reference sequence). Written as DNA, the CDR3 is TGTGCCAGTAGTAGGTTGGGCTATAATTCACCCCTCCACTTT. Its protein product is CASSRLGYNSPLHF.

V gene TRBV6-6 combines with J gene TRBJ1-3; D unclear. V gave up 5 bases and J gave up 2 bases, with 13 bases separating them. Germline CDR1 MNHNY, CDR2 SVGAGI (reference sequence). CDR3 length: 15 amino acids. For the CDR3, the DNA is TGTGCCAGCAGTCCCACCGGTGGTCCTGGAAACACCATATATTTT. As protein: CASSPTGGPGNTIYF.

The chain joins TRBV4-1 to TRBJ2-1; 9 positions match TRBD2. Trimming cost V 0 bases and J 7 bases; bases outside gene matches: 7. CDR1 is MGHRA and CDR2 is YSYEKL in the germline V gene. This CDR3 spans 16 amino acids. CDR3 DNA sequence: TGCGCCAGCAGCCAAGATTTGGCGGGAGGGAGGAATGAGCAGTTCTTC. As protein: CASSQDLAGGRNEQFF.

The V call is TRBV29-1, the J call TRBJ2-7; 11 nucleotides line up with TRBD1. In germline, CDR1 is SQVTM, CDR2 ANQGSEA. The CDR3 length is 14 residues. With 2 bases clipped from V and 3 bases from J, the junction kept 3 bases outside the gene matches. The CDR3: CSVESGTGGYEQYF. CDR3 DNA sequence: TGCAGCGTTGAATCGGGGACAGGGGGCTACGAGCAGTACTTC.

The chain has TRBV11-2 and TRBJ1-1; 9 bases line up with TRBD1. Trimming cost V 5 bases and J 3 bases; bases outside gene matches: 7. Germline V gives CDR1 SGHAT, CDR2 FQNNGV. The CDR3 consists of 15 residues. CDR3 region: CASSKNTGGYTEAFF. DNA for the CDR3: TGTGCCAGCAGCAAGAACACAGGGGGCTACACTGAAGCTTTCTTT.

This chain links TRBV30 with TRBJ1-3; D remains unclear. Between the trimmed V and J ends, which lost 0 bases and 0 bases, there was a span of 9 bases. The CDR3 is 15 residues long. Germline V CDR1 and CDR2: GTSNPN, SVGIG (reference sequence). CDR3 in amino acids: CAWSVQRTSGNTIYF. For the CDR3, the DNA is TGTGCCTGGAGTGTACAGAGAACCTCTGGAAACACCATATATTTT.

The gene calls are TRBV19 and TRBJ2-7, with D perhaps being TRBD1 or TRBD2 (5 bases each). In germline, CDR1 is LNHDA, CDR2 SQIVND (reference sequence). The CDR3 is 13 residues long. Trimming shortened V by 6 bases and J by 6 bases, and 15 bases separated the two germline ends. The CDR3 DNA reads as TGTGCCAGTAGCGCCGGGGCCGACCTCGAGCAGTACTTC. Its protein is CASSAGADLEQYF.

V usage is TRBV28 and J usage is TRBJ1-4; D is unclear. The CDR3 covers 13 residues. CDR1 and CDR2 from the germline V gene are MDHEN and SYDVKM. V lost 10 bases and J lost 8, with 17 bases in between. In nucleotides, the CDR3 is TGTGCCACCAAAGTGATTCCTTACGAAAAACTGTTTTTT. Translating it yields CATKVIPYEKLFF. The variable domain in full, with the rest retrieved from reference TRBV28 and TRBJ1-4, is DVKVTQSSRYLVKRTGEKVFLECVQDMDHENMFWYRQDPGLGLRLIYFSYDVKMKEKGDIPEGYSVSREKKERFSLILESASTNQTSMYLCATKVIPYEKLFFGSGTQLSVL.

V and J are TRBV20-1 and TRBJ2-3; no reliable D call. V was trimmed by 5 bases and J by 5 bases, leaving 8 bases between them. The CDR3 totals 11 residues. Germline values: CDR1 DFQATT, CDR2 SNEGSKA (reference sequence). The CDR3 region has the DNA TGCAGTGCTGGGAATATAGATACGCAGTATTTT. Protein sequence: CSAGNIDTQYF.

The gene calls are TRBV6-5 and TRBJ2-3, with a weak D call TRBD2 (6 bases). V gave up 5 bases and J gave up 5 bases, with 14 bases separating them. Germline V gene data show CDR1 as MNHEY and CDR2 as SVGAGI. The CDR3 consists of 14 residues. CDR3 nucleotides: TGTGCCAGCAGTCTCGCGGCGGGGCTAGATACGCAGTATTTT. This gives the protein CASSLAAGLDTQYF.

The chain recombines TRBV9 with TRBJ2-1; the D call may be TRBD1 or TRBD2 (5 bases each). The CDR3 has 13 amino acids. V lost 2 bases to trimming and J lost 5 bases, with 8 bases between them. The V gene's germline CDR1 is SGDLS and CDR2 YYNGEE. DNA for the CDR3: TGTGCCAGCAGCGTTTGGGGGAACAATGAGCAGTTCTTC. It codes for CASSVWGNNEQFF.

This CDR3 is CASSLGTGPSSTDTQYF. The CDR3 DNA reads as TGTGCCAGCAGCTTGGGGACAGGGCCCTCTAGCACAGATACGCAGTATTTT. This chain joins TRBV5-4 and TRBJ2-3; 8 bases line up with TRBD1. Germline trimming cut 0 bases from V and 0 bases from J; bases unmatched to any gene: 6. Looked up from germline, CDR1 is SGHNT and CDR2 is YYREEE (reference sequence). The CDR3 sequence is 17 residues long.

J is TRBJ1-1 and V is TRBV7-2, with a tentative D call TRBD1 (5 bases). The CDR3 sequence is 14 residues long. Germline CDR1 and CDR2: SGHTA and FQGNSA. V lost 1 base and J 0 bases, leaving 6 bases between the germline ends. The CDR3 DNA is TGTGCCAGCAGCTTAGGGGGGATGAACACTGAAGCTTTCTTT. It is translated as CASSLGGMNTEAFF.

V gene TRBV19 combines with J gene TRBJ1-1; D not certain. Per the germline V gene, CDR1 is LNHDA and CDR2 is SQIVND (reference sequence). Trimming took off 3 bases at V and 0 bases at J, with 5 bases between the two ends. The CDR3 sequence is 13 residues long. CDR3 protein: CASSIMVNTEAFF. The DNA for the CDR3 is TGTGCCAGTAGTATTATGGTGAACACTGAAGCTTTCTTT. Full variable domain (missing parts from reference TRBV19 and TRBJ1-1): DGGITQSPKYLFRKEGQNVTLSCEQNLNHDAMYWYRQDPGQGLRLIYYSQIVNDFQKGDIAEGYSVSREKKESFPLTVTSAQKNPTAFYLCASSIMVNTEAFFGQGTRLTVV.

Comment on this clone: Its ends do not fully match the called genes, so a read error is possible. The rearrangement joins TRBV6-6 to TRBJ1-6, with 9 bases lining up with TRBD1. The germline V gene encodes CDR1 MNHNY and CDR2 SVGAGI (reference sequence). The CDR3 is 14 amino acids. The CDR3 DNA reads TGTGCCGGCAGTCCCGGGACAGGGAATTCACCCCTCCACTTT. It specifies CAGSPGTGNSPLHF.

Here the CDR3 DNA reads TGTGCCTGGACCCGGGGACTAGCTTACAATGAGCAGTTCTTC. This encodes CAWTRGLAYNEQFF. V usage is TRBV30 and J usage is TRBJ2-1, with 9 bases fitting TRBD2. J gave up 4 bases and V 4 bases, and 5 bases lay outside the gene matches. From germline, CDR1 is GTSNPN and CDR2 SVGIG (reference sequence). The CDR3 covers 14 residues.

This clone turned up a few times. The rearrangement uses TRBV19 and TRBJ1-1; D possibly corresponds to TRBD1 (5 bases). V lost 5 bases and J lost 1, with 8 bases in between. The germline gives CDR1 LNHDA, CDR2 SQIVND (reference sequence). This CDR3 spans 13 amino acids. CDR3 in amino acids: CASSPGGNTEAFF. CDR3 in DNA: TGTGCCAGTAGTCCCGGGGGGAACACTGAAGCTTTCTTT.

V usage is TRBV9 and J usage is TRBJ1-3; D call uncertain. Germline CDR1 reads SGDLS; CDR2 reads YYNGEE. The V and J ends lost 1 base and 0 bases respectively, with 5 bases between them. The CDR3 has 14 amino acids. CDR3 amino acids: CASSVTSSGNTIYF. For the CDR3, the DNA is TGTGCCAGCAGCGTAACGAGCTCTGGAAACACCATATATTTT.

The chain uses TRBV19 and TRBJ1-2; D gene ambiguous. Germline V gives CDR1 LNHDA, CDR2 SQIVND (reference sequence). V lost 4 bases to trimming and J lost 1 base, with 7 bases between them. The CDR3 spans 13 residues. CDR3 sequence (DNA): TGTGCCAGTAGTAGGCGGGGTAACTATGGCTACACCTTC. This codes for CASSRRGNYGYTF.

V and J are TRBV6-6 and TRBJ1-5, with a possible D match to TRBD1 (6 bases). Germline CDR1 and CDR2: MNHNY and SVGAGI (reference sequence). V was shortened by 2 bases and J by 5 bases, with 10 bases between the two germline ends. The CDR3 is made up of 14 amino acids. Here the CDR3 reads CASSYEAGDQPQHF. Written as DNA, the CDR3 is TGTGCCAGCAGTTACGAGGCAGGGGATCAGCCCCAGCATTTT.

The chain joins TRBV5-6 to TRBJ2-1; perhaps TRBD2 as D (5 bases). V dropped 0 bases and J dropped 9 bases, with 10 bases sitting between them. There are 13 residues in the CDR3. Germline-derived CDR1 and CDR2 are SGHDT and YYEEEE. The CDR3 DNA sequence: TGTGCCAGCAGCTTGGTCGGGGTTGGTGAGCAGTTCTTC. Residues: CASSLVGVGEQFF.

The V and J genes are TRBV5-5 and TRBJ1-2; unclear D gene. This CDR3 region has 13 residues. The germline V gene encodes CDR1 SGHKS and CDR2 YYEKEE (reference sequence). Trimming took off 0 bases at V and 4 bases at J, with 7 bases between the two ends. In nucleotides, the CDR3 is TGTGCCAGCAGCTTGGGCCAGACCTATGGCTACACCTTC. It encodes CASSLGQTYGYTF.

V gene TRBV2 combines with J gene TRBJ2-1; TRBD2 aligns across 9 bases. In germline, CDR1 is SNHLY, CDR2 FYNNEI. This CDR3 has 14 residues. V gave up 2 bases and J gave up 15 bases; unmatched junction bases: 11. CDR3 nucleotide sequence: TGTGCCAGCAGTGAACAAGGGACTAGCAGTTCTCTGTTCTTC. This gives the protein CASSEQGTSSSLFF.